This T cell receptor (beta chain) was documented in a study of metastatic and nonmetastatic thyroid tumors. Study in general: For malignant and benign thyroid patients, tumor or nodule tissue and blood were the sources whose repertoires were compared. Study-level findings and limits: As reported, TCR beta diversity in blood and tumor was significantly higher in malignant thyroid tumors than in benign nodules.

The CDR3 is made up of 11 amino acids. The V end was cut by 5 bases, the J end by 2 bases, with 4 bases between. The germline V gene encodes CDR1 MNHEY and CDR2 SMNVEV (reference sequence). This clone appeared a few times. Antigen unknown. No treatment of any kind had been given to any patient before thyroid surgery. Per the original methods: The study took CDR3 differences across clinicopathological groups and made a distant-metastasis classifier for papillary thyroid cancer from them. TCRdb re-called the PCR reads via MiXCR. These V and J calls are TCRdb output, not the study's own analysis. The sample contains over 6,500 clones, just under 30% of which appear only once.

This receptor was obtained from a female donor with papillary thyroid cancer or a benign thyroid nodule (not recorded which). Some clones in this sample may be carry-over from other donors' samples. The sequenced sample consisted of tumor tissue. This chain joins TRBV27 and TRBJ2-7; D is uncertain. The DNA for the CDR3 is TGTGCCAGCAGTACAGCCTACGAGCAGTACTTC. Translated: CASSTAYEQYF.